This is a list of T cell receptor beta chains from one sample in a study of cytotoxic CD8 clonotypes in ibrutinib-treated CLL. The table came from immunoSEQ multiplex PCR; TCRdb's copy has only in-frame clones and leaves some out. The sample holds approximately 200,000 clones, about 72% seen once. This specimen was PBMCs, taken after 24 months of ibrutinib treatment. The receptors stem from a human donor with chronic lymphocytic leukemia. The CDR3 runs from the conserved cysteine through the conserved F or W.

j_gene: TRBJ2-3; v_gene: TRBV28; CDR3aa: CASSAVSVTDTQYF
j_gene: TRBJ1-3; v_gene: TRBV5-1; CDR3aa: CASSLAARSSSGNTIYF
j_gene: TRBJ2-2; v_gene: TRBV30; CDR3aa: CAWRPGTTLNTGELFF
j_gene: TRBJ2-5; v_gene: TRBV25-1; CDR3aa: CAGMGPQETQYF
j_gene: TRBJ1-5; v_gene: TRBV15; CDR3aa: CATSRDPGEPQHF
j_gene: TRBJ2-7; v_gene: TRBV7-2; CDR3aa: CASSSYYEQYF
j_gene: TRBJ1-1; v_gene: TRBV29-1; CDR3aa: CSVAPGGNTEAFF
j_gene: TRBJ2-3; v_gene: TRBV9; CDR3aa: CASSVGVTIGTDTQYF
j_gene: TRBJ2-6; v_gene: TRBV27; CDR3aa: CASSSDSPYAANVLTF
j_gene: TRBJ1-2; v_gene: TRBV27; CDR3aa: CASSTVSGINYGYTF
j_gene: TRBJ1-5; v_gene: TRBV18; CDR3aa: CASSPRGTHSSYQPQHF
j_gene: TRBJ2-7; v_gene: TRBV30; CDR3aa: CAWISGFSAYEQYF
j_gene: TRBJ1-2; v_gene: TRBV6-4; CDR3aa: CASSDGVHGYTF
j_gene: TRBJ2-3; v_gene: TRBV15; CDR3aa: CATSKDSSPLGLAGQMTQYF
j_gene: TRBJ2-2; v_gene: TRBV4-2; CDR3aa: CASSQVWATGELFF
j_gene: TRBJ2-1; v_gene: TRBV28; CDR3aa: CASSSGDNEQFF
j_gene: TRBJ2-7; v_gene: TRBV6-6; CDR3aa: CASSYSSVYEQYF
j_gene: TRBJ2-3; v_gene: TRBV28; CDR3aa: CASSTPGQGKTDTQYF
j_gene: TRBJ2-7; v_gene: TRBV6-5; CDR3aa: CASSLIQGRPLEQYF
j_gene: TRBJ2-2; v_gene: TRBV15; CDR3aa: CATSSPPGPLNTGELFF